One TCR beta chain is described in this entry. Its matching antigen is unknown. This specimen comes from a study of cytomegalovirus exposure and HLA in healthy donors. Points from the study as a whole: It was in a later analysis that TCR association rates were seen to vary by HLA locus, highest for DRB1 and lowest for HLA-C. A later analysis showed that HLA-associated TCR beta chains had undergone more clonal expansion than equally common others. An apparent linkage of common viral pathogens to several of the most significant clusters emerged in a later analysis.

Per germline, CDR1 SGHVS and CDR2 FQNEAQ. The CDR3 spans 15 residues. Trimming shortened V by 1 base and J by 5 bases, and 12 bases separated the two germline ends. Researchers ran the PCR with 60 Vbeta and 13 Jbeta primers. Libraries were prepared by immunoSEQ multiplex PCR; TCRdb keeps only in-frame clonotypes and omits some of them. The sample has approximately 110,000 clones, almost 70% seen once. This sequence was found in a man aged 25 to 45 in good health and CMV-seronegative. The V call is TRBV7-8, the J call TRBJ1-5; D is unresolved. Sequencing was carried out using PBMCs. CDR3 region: CASSLVQQDYQPQHF. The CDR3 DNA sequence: TGTGCCAGCAGCTTAGTCCAACAAGATTATCAGCCCCAGCATTTT.